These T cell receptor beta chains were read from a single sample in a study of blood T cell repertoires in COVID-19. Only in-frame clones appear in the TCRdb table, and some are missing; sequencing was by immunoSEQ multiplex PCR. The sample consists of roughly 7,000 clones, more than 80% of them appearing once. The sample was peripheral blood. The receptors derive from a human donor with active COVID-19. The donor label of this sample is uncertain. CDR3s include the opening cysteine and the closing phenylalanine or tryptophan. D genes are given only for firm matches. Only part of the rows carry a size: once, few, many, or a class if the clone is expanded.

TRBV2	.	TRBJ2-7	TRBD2	CASSGTSGPKLDPYEQYF	TGTGCCAGCAGTGGTACTAGCGGGCCCAAGTTGGACCCCTACGAGCAGTACTTC
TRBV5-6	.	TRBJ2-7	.	CASSLLGTYEQYF	TGTGCCAGCAGCTTGTTGGGGACATACGAGCAGTACTTC
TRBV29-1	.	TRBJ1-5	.	CSVVDRNQPQHF	TGCAGCGTTGTAGACCGTAATCAGCCCCAGCATTTT
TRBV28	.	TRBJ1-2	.	CASSSVSGYYGYTF	TGTGCCAGCAGTTCCGTGTCAGGGTACTATGGCTACACCTTC
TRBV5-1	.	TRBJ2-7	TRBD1	CASSFGQGRYEQYF	TGCGCCAGCAGCTTCGGACAGGGGAGATACGAGCAGTACTTC
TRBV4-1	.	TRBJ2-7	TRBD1	CASSRDLTGTYEQYF	TGCGCCAGCAGCCGGGATTTGACAGGGACATACGAGCAGTACTTC
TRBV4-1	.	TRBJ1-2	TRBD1	CASSQSRTGNFLGYTF	TGCGCCAGCAGCCAATCCAGGACAGGGAATTTTTTAGGCTACACCTTC
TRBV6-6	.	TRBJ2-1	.	CASSYATGNEQFF	TGTGCCAGCAGTTACGCTACAGGGAATGAGCAGTTCTTC
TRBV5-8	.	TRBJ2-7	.	CASSFGPTGPNYEQYF	TGTGCCAGCAGCTTCGGTCCAACAGGGCCGAACTACGAGCAGTACTTC
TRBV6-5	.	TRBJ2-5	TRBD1	CASRQTGGGETQYF	TGTGCCAGCAGGCAGACAGGGGGCGGGGAGACCCAGTACTTC
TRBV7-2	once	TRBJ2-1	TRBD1	CASSLVQGRVNEQFF	TGTGCCAGCAGCTTAGTACAGGGGCGGGTCAATGAGCAGTTCTTC
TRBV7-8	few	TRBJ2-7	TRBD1	CASSLSEGDRAVRYEQYF	TGTGCCAGCAGCTTAAGTGAGGGGGACAGGGCGGTCCGGTACGAGCAGTACTTC
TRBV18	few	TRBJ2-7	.	CASSAGSSYEQYF	TGTGCCAGCTCGGCCGGGAGCTCCTACGAGCAGTACTTC
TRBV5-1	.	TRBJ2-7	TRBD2	CASSSSGLAGGPYEQYF	TGCGCCAGCAGCTCCTCGGGACTAGCGGGAGGGCCTTACGAGCAGTACTTC
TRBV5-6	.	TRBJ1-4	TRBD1	CASSLRTGGMGGEKLFF	TGTGCCAGCAGCTTGAGGACAGGGGGCATGGGAGGTGAAAAACTGTTTTTT
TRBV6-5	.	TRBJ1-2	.	CASSYRQNYGYTF	TGTGCCAGCAGTTACAGACAGAACTATGGCTACACCTTC
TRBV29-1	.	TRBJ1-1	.	CSARTDTEAFF	TGCAGCGCTCGGACAGACACTGAAGCTTTCTTT
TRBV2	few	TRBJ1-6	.	CASREGQYNSPLHF	TGTGCCAGCAGAGAAGGTCAATATAATTCACCCCTCCACTTT
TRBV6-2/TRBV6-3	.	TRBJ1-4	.	CASSAGTLIDEKLFF	TGTGCCAGCAGCGCCGGGACTCTTATCGATGAAAAACTGTTTTTT
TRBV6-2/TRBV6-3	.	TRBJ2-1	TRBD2	CASSFGTSGEEEQFF	TGTGCCAGCAGTTTCGGGACTAGCGGGGAAGAAGAGCAGTTCTTC
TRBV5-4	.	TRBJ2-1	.	CASSDKRPNNEQFF	TGTGCCAGCAGCGACAAGCGGCCTAACAATGAGCAGTTCTTC
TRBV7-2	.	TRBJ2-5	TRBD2	CASSKTSGGTETQYF	TGTGCCAGCAGCAAGACTAGCGGGGGGACGGAGACCCAGTACTTC
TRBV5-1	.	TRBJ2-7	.	CASSPTWGKRTGVDHEQYF	TGCGCCAGCAGCCCGACTTGGGGTAAGCGGACCGGGGTGGACCACGAGCAGTACTTC
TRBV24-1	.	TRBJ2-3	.	CATSIGSTDTQYF	TGTGCCACCAGTATCGGGAGCACAGATACGCAGTATTTT
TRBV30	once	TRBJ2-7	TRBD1	CAWSVSGGANEQYF	TGTGCCTGGAGTGTGTCAGGGGGCGCAAACGAGCAGTACTTC
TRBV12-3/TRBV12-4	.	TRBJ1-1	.	CASSPRGGGAFF	TGTGCCAGCAGTCCGCGCGGGGGTGGGGCTTTCTTT